This TCR beta chain was documented in a study of blood T cell repertoires in COVID-19. Study-wide context: COVID-19 samples from acute and convalescent phases originated in the United States, Italy and Spain. The analysed material was cDNA or gDNA that came from T cells, B-cell-depleted T cells, or PBMCs.

As originally analysed: Amplified reference gene primers provided the basis for estimating nucleated cell counts. Libraries were prepared by immunoSEQ multiplex PCR; TCRdb keeps only in-frame clonotypes and omits some of them. D and trimming come from the DNA, and the V and J calls and clone size come from that table. The sample lists 150,000 to 200,000 clones, more than 80% occurring once. With V trimmed by 6 bases and J by 10 bases, 10 bases remained unmatched. Looked up from germline, CDR1 is SQVTM and CDR2 is ANQGSEA. The CDR3 runs to 14 residues. Recovery meant two consecutive negative NP/OP PCR tests, professional clearance, or resolved symptoms.

The chain has TRBV29-1 and TRBJ2-1, with 12 nucleotides matching TRBD2. The origin of this receptor is a man aged 50 to 60 who had recovered from COVID-19. The sequenced material came from PBMCs or T cells enriched from blood (not recorded which). Written as DNA, the CDR3 is TGCAGCGTACGGACTAGCGGGACCGGGTGGGAGCAGTTCTTC. Translated: CSVRTSGTGWEQFF.